These 4 T cell receptor beta chains originate from one sample sequenced in a study of blood T cell repertoires in COVID-19. The data were produced by immunoSEQ multiplex PCR, yet TCRdb's version contains in-frame clones alone and is incomplete. The table includes some 140,000 clones, about 89% detected once. Sequenced input: peripheral blood. The receptors here all came from a man between 50 and 59 years old with acute or convalescent COVID-19.

The V and J genes are TRBV27 and TRBJ1-6, with a possible D match to TRBD1 (6 bases). V was clipped by 6 bases and J by 10 bases, with 19 bases between them. The germline V gene encodes CDR1 MNHEY and CDR2 SMNVEV (reference sequence). The CDR3 has 15 residues. The CDR3 sequence: CASRLHRVFGSPLHF. The CDR3 DNA reads TGTGCCAGCAGGCTTCACAGGGTTTTTGGATCACCCCTCCACTTT.

J is TRBJ1-2 and V is TRBV28, with D possibly TRBD1 on 5 matching bases. Trimming removed 5 bases from V and 4 bases from J, with 11 bases in between. Germline lookup yields CDR1 MDHEN and CDR2 SYDVKM. The length of the CDR3 is 13 residues. CDR3 residues: CASSLGRGYGYTF. In DNA form, the CDR3 reads TGTGCCAGCAGTCTGGGGAGGGGCTATGGCTACACCTTC.

The chain's CDR3 is CASSSPGTGMDEQYF. The CDR3 DNA sequence: TGCGCCAGCAGCTCCCCCGGGACAGGGATGGACGAGCAGTACTTC. The rearrangement uses TRBV5-1 and TRBJ2-7; 9 bases agree with TRBD1. CDR3 length: 15 residues. Germline CDR1 SGHRS, CDR2 YFSETQ. The trim removed 3 bases at V and 5 bases at J, leaving 9 bases unmatched.

This chain uses TRBV6-5 with TRBJ1-6; 7 nucleotides line up with TRBD1. Germline V lookup: CDR1 MNHEY, CDR2 SVGAGI. This CDR3 contains 14 residues. Unmatched junction bases numbered 7, after V lost 6 bases and J lost 8 bases. This chain's CDR3 is CASSQGQNYSPLHF. CDR3 nucleotide sequence: TGTGCCAGCAGCCAGGGACAGAACTATTCACCCCTCCACTTT.